Listed below are T cell receptor beta chains from one sample, sequenced in a study of blood T cell repertoires in COVID-19. TCRdb's copy holds only in-frame clones and misses some; the assay was immunoSEQ multiplex PCR. This table has around 300,000 clones, 90% appearing once. Input material: peripheral blood. The receptors derive from a woman in her thirties or forties with COVID-19, enrolled during active disease. Both conserved end residues are part of each CDR3. D genes are given only for firm matches. For some rows the clone size is stated as once, few or many, or as a class when expanded; others skip it.

abundance | d_gene | j_gene | v_gene | CDR3aa | CDR3nt
NA | NA | TRBJ1-2 | TRBV12-3/TRBV12-4 | CASSGATGNGYTF | TGTGCCAGCAGTGGAGCAACAGGAAATGGCTACACCTTC
NA | NA | TRBJ1-1 | TRBV25-1 | CASSELENTEAFF | TGTGCCAGCAGTGAATTAGAGAACACTGAAGCTTTCTTT
NA | NA | TRBJ1-2 | TRBV7-9 | CASSRGQRVADYGYTF | TGTGCCAGCAGCCGCGGGCAAAGAGTAGCCGACTATGGCTACACCTTC
NA | TRBD1 | TRBJ1-5 | TRBV5-5 | CASSPTGALNQPQHF | TGTGCCAGCAGCCCGACAGGGGCCTTAAATCAGCCCCAGCATTTT
NA | TRBD1 | TRBJ1-6 | TRBV28 | CASSDRTGWSPLHF | TGTGCCAGCAGCGACCGGACAGGGTGGTCACCCCTCCACTTT
once | NA | TRBJ2-1 | TRBV28 | CASSLRGAKYNEQFF | TGTGCCAGCAGTTTGCGGGGCGCGAAATACAATGAGCAGTTCTTC
NA | NA | TRBJ1-2 | TRBV28 | CASSLAAAYGYTF | TGTGCCAGCAGTTTAGCGGCAGCCTATGGCTACACCTTC
NA | TRBD1 | TRBJ1-1 | TRBV2 | CASSEIKRDREAFF | TGTGCCAGCAGTGAAATTAAAAGGGACAGAGAAGCTTTCTTT
NA | NA | TRBJ1-2 | TRBV12-3/TRBV12-4 | CASSLSPLRGYTF | TGTGCCAGCAGTTTGTCCCCCTTGCGGGGCTACACCTTC
NA | TRBD2 | TRBJ2-3 | TRBV6-2/TRBV6-3 | CASSLLAGGPSSTDTQYF | TGTGCCAGCAGTCTGCTAGCGGGGGGCCCATCTAGCACAGATACGCAGTATTTT
NA | TRBD2 | TRBJ2-7 | TRBV19 | CASSPGPGLARANEQYF | TGTGCCAGTAGCCCAGGCCCCGGACTAGCGAGAGCCAACGAGCAGTACTTC
NA | TRBD2 | TRBJ2-7 | TRBV11-2 | CASSHGLAGGGYEQYF | TGTGCCAGCAGCCACGGACTAGCGGGGGGGGGCTACGAGCAGTACTTC
NA | NA | TRBJ2-3 | TRBV5-1 | CASSSGQLTDTQYF | TGCGCCAGCAGCTCAGGACAACTCACAGATACGCAGTATTTT